Shown below are 27 T cell receptor beta chains from a single sample sequenced in a study of T cells in Graves' hyperthyroidism and ophthalmopathy. RNA transcripts yielded amplified TCR beta CDR3 regions. Primed by the HTBI set, a first-round RT-PCR was run on the TCR CDR3. TCRdb itself ran the multiplex PCR reads through MiXCR, one entry per CDR3 protein. The sample yields around 110,000 distinct CDR3 sequences, about a sixth seen once. The specimen was blood. These receptors were collected from a woman aged 45-65 years with Graves' hyperthyroidism.

This clonotype was picked up many times. The chain has TRBV24-1 and TRBJ2-6; D ambiguous. The V end lost 4 bases, the J end lost 4 bases, and 10 bases lay between the germline ends. This CDR3 has 15 residues. Germline assignment: CDR1 KGHDR and CDR2 SFDVKD. The CDR3 nucleotides read TGTGCCACCAGTGACCCCCCTTCGGGGGCCAACGTCCTGACTTTC. It translates to CATSDPPSGANVLTF.

This clonotype turned up a few times. V is TRBV5-4 and J is TRBJ2-7; TRBD2 agrees at 10 bases. The CDR3 consists of 14 residues. With V trimmed by 0 bases and J by 12 bases, 9 bases remained unmatched. Germline V gene data show CDR1 as SGHNT and CDR2 as YYREEE (reference sequence). CDR3 coding DNA: TGTGCCAGCAGCTTGGCTAGCGGGAGCCCCACGCGGTACTTC. Protein: CASSLASGSPTRYF.

This clonotype was detected ten times or more. The V and J genes are TRBV10-3 and TRBJ2-1, with 7 nucleotides matching TRBD1. Germline trimming cut 10 bases from V and 7 bases from J; bases unmatched to any gene: 10. Germline loops: CDR1 ENHRY, CDR2 SYGVKD. This CDR3 has 13 residues. The CDR3 nucleotides are TGTGCCACCAGGGACAGACTCGGGAATGAGCAGTTCTTC. This encodes CATRDRLGNEQFF.

The V gene is TRBV11-2, the J gene TRBJ2-1; 9 nucleotides line up with TRBD2. The CDR3 loop spans 14 amino acids. Germline V gives CDR1 SGHAT, CDR2 FQNNGV. V lost 4 bases, J lost 6 bases, and 4 bases stayed unmatched. As DNA, the CDR3 is TGTGCCAGCAGCTCGGGACTAGCTAGCAATGAGCAGTTCTTC. Its protein is CASSSGLASNEQFF.

This rearrangement joins TRBV11-1 to TRBJ2-2, with 7 nucleotides matching TRBD2. In germline, CDR1 is SGHAT, CDR2 FQDESV (reference sequence). V was clipped by 1 base and J by 6 bases; unmatched bases: 5. CDR3 size: 15 residues. The CDR3 nucleotides read TGTGCCAGCAGCTTAGGAAGCGGGACTTCCGGGGAGCTGTTTTTT. Translating gives CASSLGSGTSGELFF.

This clonotype was seen repeatedly, ten times or more. The chain joins TRBV27 to TRBJ2-7; 11 nucleotides align to TRBD2. The germline V gene has CDR1 MNHEY and CDR2 SMNVEV (reference sequence). The ends lost 4 bases at V and 4 bases at J; junction bases unmatched: 9. The CDR3 extends over 16 amino acids. The CDR3, as DNA: TGTGCCAGCAGTTCTATTAGCGGGAGGGGAGCTTACGAGCAGTACTTC. It yields the protein CASSSISGRGAYEQYF.

In this sample, this clonotype turned up many times. The chain is built from TRBV5-8 and TRBJ2-1; 7 bases align to TRBD2. The trim removed 0 bases at V and 6 bases at J, leaving 3 bases unmatched. Germline CDR1 SGHTS, CDR2 YDEGEE. CDR3 length: 14 residues. The CDR3 nucleotides read TGTGCCAGCAGCTTGGGACTAGCTCGCAATGAGCAGTTCTTC. Encoded protein: CASSLGLARNEQFF.

This clonotype was counted ten times or more. The rearrangement joins TRBV5-1 to TRBJ2-7; either TRBD1 or TRBD2 may fit D (5 bases each). Germline values: CDR1 SGHRS, CDR2 YFSETQ. There are 13 residues in the CDR3. The V end was cut by 4 bases, the J end by 3 bases, with 11 bases between. The chain's CDR3 is CASSRDPDYEQYF. The CDR3, as DNA: TGCGCCAGCAGCAGGGACCCGGACTACGAGCAGTACTTC. The variable domain in full, with the rest retrieved from reference TRBV5-1 and TRBJ2-7, is KAGVTQTPRYLIKTRGQQVTLSCSPISGHRSVSWYQQTPGQGLQFLFEYFSETQRNKGNFPGRFSGRQFSNSRSEMNVSTLELGDSALYLCASSRDPDYEQYFGPGTRLTVT.

A few counts support this clonotype. The rearrangement uses TRBV28 and TRBJ2-1, with D perhaps given as TRBD1 or TRBD2 (5 bases each). This CDR3 has 14 amino acids. Germline lookup yields CDR1 MDHEN and CDR2 SYDVKM. With 5 bases removed from V and 1 base from J, the gap between germline ends came to 9 bases. CDR3 bases: TGTGCCAGCAGTGATTGGGGGTCCTACAATGAGCAGTTCTTC. Translated: CASSDWGSYNEQFF.

As concerns this clonotype: A read error may explain this, as a much larger clone is one base away. The chain is built from TRBV20-1 and TRBJ2-6; D is undetermined. CDR3 size: 14 residues. Germline CDR1 reads DFQATT; CDR2 reads SNEGSKA (reference sequence). The CDR3 nucleotides read TGCAGTGTTAGAATAGACTCTGGGGCCAACGTCCTGACTTTC. Protein: CSVRIDSGANVLTF.

This clonotype has ten or more counts. The CDR3 DNA reads TGCGCCAGCAGCCAACAGGGGGCTTCGGGCATGAACACTGAAGCTTTCTTT. It specifies CASSQQGASGMNTEAFF. V and J are TRBV4-1 and TRBJ1-1; 8 bases are shared with TRBD1. The CDR3 runs 17 residues. Trimming took 2 bases from V and 0 from J; bases not matched to a gene: 8. The germline V gene has CDR1 MGHRA and CDR2 YSYEKL.

This clonotype was observed many times. This chain links TRBV2 with TRBJ2-3; TRBD2 matches 9 bases. Germline V gives CDR1 SNHLY, CDR2 FYNNEI. This CDR3 contains 16 residues. J gave up 2 bases and V 7 bases, and 10 bases lay outside the gene matches. CDR3 loop: CASTPPSGDNTDTQYF. The DNA for the CDR3 is TGTGCCAGCACCCCGCCTAGCGGGGATAACACAGATACGCAGTATTTT.

In this sample, this clonotype turned up a few times. The chain has TRBV25-1 and TRBJ2-6; no clear D. The CDR3 contains 14 residues. From germline, CDR1 is MGHDK and CDR2 SYGVNS. V shed 3 bases and J shed 0 bases, with 3 bases lying between them. CDR3 sequence: CASSDNSGANVLTF. Here the CDR3 DNA reads TGTGCCAGCAGTGACAACTCTGGGGCCAACGTCCTGACTTTC.

The sample holds many counts of this clonotype. V gene TRBV20-1 combines with J gene TRBJ1-1, with TRBD1 as a possible D gene (6 bases). CDR3 length equals 13 residues. Trimming pared 5 bases from V and 4 bases from J, leaving 14 bases between. The V gene's germline CDR1 is DFQATT and CDR2 SNEGSKA (reference sequence). The CDR3 reads CSALYRVGTEAFF. The CDR3 DNA follows: TGCAGTGCTCTATACAGGGTGGGCACTGAAGCTTTCTTT.

The table lists this clonotype with many counts. The chain is built from TRBV20-1 and TRBJ2-1, with 14 bases lining up with TRBD2. With 7 bases clipped from V and 9 bases from J, the junction kept 5 bases outside the gene matches. Per the germline V gene, CDR1 is DFQATT and CDR2 is SNEGSKA (reference sequence). CDR3 size: 13 residues. CDR3 sequence (DNA): TGCAGTGTCGGGACTAGCGGGAGTGGTGAGCAGTTCTTC. The encoded protein is CSVGTSGSGEQFF.

This clonotype was seen ten or more times. V usage is TRBV29-1 and J usage is TRBJ1-2; no definite D call. Trimming removed 2 bases at V and 3 bases at J, with 16 bases between. The CDR3 has 15 residues. Germline CDR1 and CDR2: SQVTM and ANQGSEA. CDR3 nucleotide sequence: TGCAGCGTTGAAAGTAGGCCCCCTCGGGACTATGGCTACACCTTC. Its protein product is CSVESRPPRDYGYTF.

This clonotype showed up many times. As DNA, the CDR3 is TGTGCCAGCAGAATAGGGGGCGCGGATAGCACTGAAGCTTTCTTT. It encodes CASRIGGADSTEAFF. The chain uses TRBV28 and TRBJ1-1; 7 bases line up with TRBD1. V shed 6 bases, J shed 4 bases, and the junction held 11 bases outside the gene matches. Germline V gene sequence: CDR1 MDHEN, CDR2 SYDVKM. The CDR3 spans 15 residues.

V and J are TRBV3-1 and TRBJ1-4; D call uncertain. This CDR3 contains 17 residues. Germline-derived CDR1 and CDR2 are LGHDT and YNNKEL (reference sequence). V gave up 2 bases and J gave up 4 bases, with 17 bases separating them. For the CDR3, the DNA is TGTGCCAGCAGCCAACCTTCTGACGGAAGCGATAATGAAAAACTGTTTTTT. This translates into CASSQPSDGSDNEKLFF.

The rearrangement joins TRBV6-1 to TRBJ1-6; TRBD1 aligns across 7 bases. The V gene's germline CDR1 is MNHNS and CDR2 SASEGT. V lost 6 bases to trimming and J lost 7 bases; unmatched junction nucleotides: 6. The CDR3 is 14 amino acids. This chain's CDR3 is CASRQGQTNSPLHF. The CDR3 region has the DNA TGTGCCAGCAGGCAGGGACAGACAAATTCACCCCTCCACTTT.

Ten or more counts support this clonotype. The chain couples TRBV20-1 to TRBJ1-2, with 9 bases matching TRBD1. CDR3 length: 15 amino acids. CDR1 is DFQATT and CDR2 is SNEGSKA in the germline V gene (reference sequence). The trim removed 0 bases at V and 3 bases at J, leaving 5 bases unmatched. CDR3 sequence (DNA): TGCAGTGCTAGAGACAGGGACAGGGACTACTATGGCTACACCTTC. Its translation is CSARDRDRDYYGYTF.

The chain couples TRBV5-1 to TRBJ2-7, with TRBD1 matching 9 bases. Germline V gives CDR1 SGHRS, CDR2 YFSETQ. V dropped 2 bases and J dropped 3; count of bases not matched to a gene: 3. This CDR3 contains 14 residues. Here the CDR3 DNA reads TGCGCCAGCAGCTTCGGACAGGGGTTCTACGAGCAGTACTTC. Translation gives CASSFGQGFYEQYF.

At least ten counts were recorded for this clonotype. V and J are TRBV20-1 and TRBJ1-2, with TRBD1 identical over 7 bases. The CDR3 has 16 amino acids. Germline-derived CDR1 and CDR2 are DFQATT and SNEGSKA (reference sequence). V lost 6 bases and J lost 0; bases outside the gene matches: 13. CDR3 sequence: CSARKGGAETNYGYTF. The CDR3 coding sequence is TGCAGTGCCAGAAAAGGGGGCGCAGAGACTAACTATGGCTACACCTTC.

This clonotype was detected many times. The chain links TRBV6-1 to TRBJ2-7, with D tentatively TRBD1 (5 bases). There are 13 residues in the CDR3. V gave up 9 bases and J gave up 0 bases, with 12 bases separating them. Germline values: CDR1 MNHNS, CDR2 SASEGT. The DNA of the CDR3 is TGTGCCAGTCAATCGGACAACTCCTACGAGCAGTACTTC. Its translation is CASQSDNSYEQYF.

The sample holds many counts of this clonotype. The gene calls are TRBV18 and TRBJ2-1; tentatively, D is TRBD1 (6 bases). The germline CDR1 and CDR2 sequences are KGHSH and LQKENI. V was trimmed by 4 bases and J by 4 bases, leaving 11 bases between them. The CDR3 extends over 14 amino acids. CDR3 region: CASSRDTTYNEQFF. DNA for the CDR3: TGTGCCAGCTCACGGGACACAACATACAATGAGCAGTTCTTC. Variable domain in full (rest from reference TRBV18 and TRBJ2-1): NAGVMQNPRHLVRRRGQEARLRCSPMKGHSHVYWYRQLPEEGLKFMVYLQKENIIDESGMPKERFSAEFPKEGPSILRIQQVVRGDSAAYFCASSRDTTYNEQFFGPGTRLTVL.

In this sample, this clonotype turned up many times. CDR3 in DNA: TGTGCCACCAGCAGAGATCGAGGTGGAAACACCATATATTTT. Translated: CATSRDRGGNTIYF. This chain links TRBV15 with TRBJ1-3, with unresolved D. The CDR3 totals 14 residues. Germline-derived CDR1 and CDR2 are LNHNV and YYDKDF (reference sequence). V was pared by 0 bases and J by 3 bases, with 6 bases between.

This clonotype was detected ten times or more. V and J are TRBV2 and TRBJ2-5; D may be TRBD2 (5 bases). Germline CDR1 SNHLY, CDR2 FYNNEI. This CDR3 is built from 13 residues. Trimming stripped 3 bases from V and 5 bases from J, with 10 bases between. DNA of the CDR3: TGTGCCAGCAGTGATGTCAGGAGGGAGACCCAGTACTTC. It encodes CASSDVRRETQYF. The entire variable domain, with the rest obtained from reference TRBV2 and TRBJ2-5, is as follows: EPEVTQTPSHQVTQMGQEVILRCVPISNHLYFYWYRQILGQKVEFLVSFYNNEISEKSEIFDDQFSVERPDGSNFTLKIRSTKLEDSAMYFCASSDVRRETQYFGPGTRLLVL.

This clonotype has ten or more counts. This chain joins TRBV5-1 and TRBJ2-4; D may be TRBD1 or TRBD2 (5 bases each). CDR3 size: 15 residues. CDR1 SGHRS and CDR2 YFSETQ come from the germline V gene. The CDR3 loop reads CASRSGDGAKNIQYF. Here the CDR3 DNA reads TGCGCGAGCCGATCCGGGGACGGGGCCAAAAACATTCAGTACTTC.